This T cell receptor beta chain originates from a study of vaccination and CD4 T cells after COVID-19. The Oncomine TCR Beta short-read assay generated sequence data from the DNA of cultured CD4+ T cells. The genomic DNA was obtained from cultured CD4+ T cells by extraction with the QIAamp micro DNA kit. TCRdb used MiXCR to reprocess the PCR reads, holding one entry per CDR3 protein. This sample carries 20,000 to 30,000 distinct CDR3 sequences, around 62% of them seen once, and the ten largest clones take roughly 8%. As to this clonotype: Its specificity is not known.

As to treatment: roughly 10-day PBMC culture with coronavirus spike peptide pools or control peptides (ViraFEST assay). V lost 6 bases and J lost 4, with 11 bases in between. CDR1 is LNHDA, CDR2 SQIVND, per germline (reference sequence). The CDR3 has 13 residues. This chain connects TRBV19 to TRBJ2-3; D is undetermined. The clonotype was recovered from a human donor who had recovered from COVID-19. Sequenced input: CD4+ T cells from blood, cultured in vitro. CDR3 residues: CASSTGLADTQYF. The CDR3, as DNA: TGTGCCAGTAGCACCGGGCTGGCAGATACGCAGTATTTT.